The 26 T cell receptor beta chains given below trace back to one sample, sequenced in a study of shared clonotypes between healthy human individuals. Profiling relied on immunoSEQ multiplex PCR, and the TCRdb table lists in-frame clones only, not all of them. The table records hundreds of thousands of clones, roughly 70% of them present only once. Material for sequencing was memory CD4+ T cells sorted from blood. Indicated subset: CD45RA-negative fraction. All receptors come from a woman between 25 and 40 years old in good health.

The chain uses TRBV15 and TRBJ2-5; 10 bases fit TRBD1. V shed 7 bases and J 5 bases; nucleotides not matched to a gene: 13. The CDR3 spans 16 residues. Germline lookup yields CDR1 LNHNV and CDR2 YYDKDF (reference sequence). CDR3 protein: CATTPNRGTGEETQYF. The CDR3 nucleotides are TGTGCCACCACCCCAAATAGAGGGACAGGGGAGGAGACCCAGTACTTC.

This rearrangement joins TRBV2 to TRBJ2-7; D could derive from TRBD1 or TRBD2 (5 bases each). The CDR3 has 14 residues. The germline CDR1 and CDR2 sequences are SNHLY and FYNNEI. Deletions cut 3 bases from V and 9 bases from J, with 18 bases between. This CDR3 reads CASSEWQGQGRQYF. The CDR3 bases are TGTGCCAGCAGTGAGTGGCAGGGCCAAGGGAGGCAGTACTTC.

The V and J genes are TRBV9 and TRBJ2-1; 7 bases match TRBD2. CDR1 and CDR2 from the germline V gene are SGDLS and YYNGEE. The CDR3 length is 15 residues. With V trimmed by 4 bases and J by 4 bases, 8 bases remained unmatched. CDR3 sequence (DNA): TGTGCCAGCAGCCTCGGGCTAGCGGTTTACAATGAGCAGTTCTTC. Residues: CASSLGLAVYNEQFF.

The chain uses TRBV6-6 and TRBJ1-2; a possible D gene is TRBD1 (5 bases). From germline, CDR1 is MNHNY and CDR2 SVGAGI (reference sequence). The CDR3 contains 12 residues. Trimming removed 6 bases from V and 4 bases from J, with 9 bases in between. CDR3 coding DNA: TGTGCCAGCAGGCAGGGCCGCTATGGCTACACCTTC. Amino acids: CASRQGRYGYTF.

This sequence joins TRBV6-5 and TRBJ1-5; D unresolved. Germline-derived CDR1 and CDR2 are MNHEY and SVGAGI. The CDR3 consists of 12 residues. Trimming took 6 bases from V and 0 from J, leaving 3 bases between them. CDR3 DNA: TGTGCCAGCAGCGTTAGCAATCAGCCCCAGCATTTT. This codes for CASSVSNQPQHF.

The chain carries TRBV19 and TRBJ1-5, with a possible D match to TRBD1 (6 bases). V dropped 7 bases and J dropped 3 bases, with 13 bases sitting between them. The CDR3 is 14 amino acids. Germline V gene data show CDR1 as LNHDA and CDR2 as SQIVND (reference sequence). The CDR3 reads CASIKQGFNQPQHF. In DNA form, the CDR3 reads TGTGCCAGTATTAAACAGGGCTTCAATCAGCCCCAGCATTTT.

J is TRBJ1-1 and V is TRBV6-5, with 10 bases aligning to TRBD1. The CDR3 has 15 residues. The germline gives CDR1 MNHEY, CDR2 SVGAGI. The V segment lost 5 bases and the J segment 6 bases; nucleotides outside the gene matches: 9. The CDR3 is CASSPGQGVRAEAFF. CDR3 DNA sequence: TGTGCCAGCAGTCCAGGACAGGGGGTAAGGGCTGAAGCTTTCTTT.

The V and J genes are TRBV9 and TRBJ2-1; 7 bases align to TRBD1. Germline V gene lookup returns CDR1 SGDLS and CDR2 YYNGEE. The CDR3 loop spans 15 amino acids. V shed 6 bases and J 4 bases; nucleotides not matched to a gene: 10. For the CDR3, the DNA is TGTGCCAGCACCGTGGCGACAGGGTGGTACAATGAGCAGTTCTTC. It translates to CASTVATGWYNEQFF.

The CDR3 DNA is TGTGCCAGCAGTCACCGACAGGGGTCCTACGAGCAGTACTTC. Translation: CASSHRQGSYEQYF. The J gene is TRBJ2-7, the V gene TRBV27; 8 nucleotides agree with TRBD1. This CDR3 has 14 amino acids. Germline trimming cut 5 bases from V and 1 base from J; bases unmatched to any gene: 4. The germline V gene encodes CDR1 MNHEY and CDR2 SMNVEV (reference sequence).

The chain joins TRBV11-2 to TRBJ2-2, with unresolved D. The CDR3 spans 17 residues. Germline V gives CDR1 SGHAT, CDR2 FQNNGV. Trimming pared 5 bases from V and 7 bases from J, leaving 23 bases between. The CDR3 DNA reads TGTGCCAGCAGCGCATCGAGGACCCACCTAAATGACGGGGAGCTGTTTTTT. This gives the protein CASSASRTHLNDGELFF. The variable domain in full, completed from reference TRBV11-2 and TRBJ2-2, reads EAGVAQSPRYKIIEKRQSVAFWCNPISGHATLYWYQQILGQGPKLLIQFQNNGVVDDSQLPKDRFSAERLKGVDSTLKIQPAKLEDSAVYLCASSASRTHLNDGELFFGEGSRLTVL.

Worth noting for this clone: The sample contains more than one DNA sequence encoding this CDR3. V usage is TRBV6-1 and J usage is TRBJ1-5; 9 bases are shared with TRBD1. Germline CDR1 and CDR2: MNHNS and SASEGT. V trimming: 4 bases; J trimming: 4 bases; junction bases outside the gene matches: 5. This CDR3 is 15 amino acids long. CDR3 in amino acids: CASSGGTGRNQPQHF. The CDR3 DNA sequence: TGTGCCAGCAGTGGGGGGACAGGGCGAAATCAGCCCCAGCATTTT.

The chain uses TRBV19 and TRBJ1-1, with no clear D. The CDR3 length is 13 residues. Trimming took off 5 bases at V and 0 bases at J, with 7 bases between the two ends. From germline, CDR1 is LNHDA and CDR2 SQIVND (reference sequence). CDR3 sequence reads: CASSRRLNTEAFF. CDR3 coding DNA: TGTGCCAGTAGTCGCAGGTTGAACACTGAAGCTTTCTTT.

Here the CDR3 reads CASSGAGVNTEAFF. In DNA form, the CDR3 reads TGTGCCAGCAGTGGGGCTGGGGTGAACACTGAAGCTTTCTTT. The chain combines TRBV28 with TRBJ1-1; D is possibly TRBD1 (5 bases). Germline V CDR1 and CDR2: MDHEN, SYDVKM. The CDR3 sequence is 14 residues long. V dropped 5 bases and J dropped 0 bases, with 10 bases sitting between them.

V is TRBV19 and J is TRBJ1-1; D gene unclear. The CDR3 runs 15 residues. Germline lookup yields CDR1 LNHDA and CDR2 SQIVND (reference sequence). Trimming removed 3 bases at V and 1 base at J, with 12 bases between. CDR3 amino acids: CASSISGVKNTEAFF. As DNA, the CDR3 is TGTGCCAGTAGTATCTCTGGAGTAAAGAACACTGAAGCTTTCTTT.

This chain connects TRBV19 to TRBJ1-5; D may be TRBD1 (6 bases). V was clipped by 2 bases and J by 4 bases, with 15 bases between them. Germline V gives CDR1 LNHDA, CDR2 SQIVND (reference sequence). The CDR3 contains 16 residues. The CDR3 is CASSITWTVRNQPQHF. For the CDR3, the DNA is TGTGCCAGTAGTATAACCTGGACAGTTAGGAATCAGCCCCAGCATTTT.

The chain uses TRBV28 and TRBJ2-7; 7 bases are shared with TRBD2. Germline CDR1 reads MDHEN; CDR2 reads SYDVKM. The CDR3 length is 11 residues. V lost 10 bases, J lost 5 bases, and 5 bases stayed unmatched. CDR3 sequence reads: CATGTTHEQYF. The CDR3 DNA is TGTGCCACCGGGACTACTCACGAGCAGTACTTC.

The rearrangement uses TRBV25-1 and TRBJ1-2, with a tentative D call TRBD1 (6 bases). Trimming left V 4 bases short and J 1 base short, with 13 bases between. The CDR3 runs 15 residues. Germline CDR1 is MGHDK and CDR2 is SYGVNS. CDR3 sequence reads: CASSGLGALNYGYTF. CDR3 in DNA: TGTGCCAGCAGTGGTCTGGGGGCGCTTAACTATGGCTACACCTTC.

This clone was seen only a few times. V usage is TRBV2 and J usage is TRBJ2-7, with 11 bases lining up with TRBD2. The germline V gene encodes CDR1 SNHLY and CDR2 FYNNEI. The CDR3 sequence is 16 residues long. J was trimmed by 3 bases and V by 7 bases; bases with no gene match: 11. The CDR3 region is CASTMRLAGTGYEQYF. The CDR3 nucleotides are TGTGCCAGCACTATGAGACTAGCGGGAACCGGCTACGAGCAGTACTTC.

This chain joins TRBV7-6 and TRBJ2-7; 15 bases fit TRBD2. Per germline, CDR1 SGHVS and CDR2 FNYEAQ. This CDR3 spans 19 amino acids. V shed 1 base and J 7 bases; nucleotides not matched to a gene: 14. CDR3 nucleotide sequence: TGTGCCAGCAGCTTAGTCACCGCGGGACTAGCGGGAGGTCTCCTTGAGCAGTACTTC. This translates into CASSLVTAGLAGGLLEQYF.

This clone was counted a few times. The chain uses TRBV2 and TRBJ1-3; the D is unclear. Trimming shortened V by 3 bases and J by 3 bases, and 9 bases separated the two germline ends. The V gene's germline CDR1 is SNHLY and CDR2 FYNNEI. This CDR3 is built from 14 residues. This CDR3 reads CASSDEGFGNTIYF. Here the CDR3 DNA reads TGTGCCAGCAGTGACGAGGGATTTGGAAACACCATATATTTT.

The chain recombines TRBV30 with TRBJ1-2, with 10 bases matching TRBD1. J gave up 7 bases and V 2 bases, and 4 bases lay outside the gene matches. CDR1 and CDR2 (germline): GTSNPN, SVGIG (reference sequence). This CDR3 is built from 13 residues. The CDR3 sequence: CAWSTGTGAGYTF. The CDR3 DNA follows: TGTGCCTGGAGTACCGGGACAGGGGCTGGCTACACCTTC.

The chain couples TRBV9 to TRBJ2-5; 8 bases align to TRBD2. The DNA end lines up better with TRBJ2-7; the J call may be wrong. Germline V CDR1 and CDR2: SGDLS, YYNGEE. The CDR3 consists of 13 residues. CDR3 protein: CASSPPSGYEQYF. In DNA form, the CDR3 reads TGTGCCAGCAGCCCACCTAGCGGGTACGAGCAGTACTTC.

This clone was observed a handful of times. V gene TRBV19 combines with J gene TRBJ1-2, with D uncertain. Germline values: CDR1 LNHDA, CDR2 SQIVND (reference sequence). The germline V and J ends were trimmed by 9 bases and 6 bases, with 23 bases remaining between them. The CDR3 is 15 residues long. In DNA, the CDR3 is TGTGCCAGCCGAACTCCGGGAACCCGAAGGGATGGCTACACCTTC. This sequence encodes CASRTPGTRRDGYTF.

The gene calls are TRBV27 and TRBJ2-5; 7 bases match TRBD2. The CDR3 is 14 amino acids. With 5 bases clipped from V and 5 bases from J, the junction kept 8 bases outside the gene matches. Looked up from germline, CDR1 is MNHEY and CDR2 is SMNVEV (reference sequence). CDR3 DNA: TGTGCCAGCAGTACCCGGGAGGAGGGGGAGACCCAGTACTTC. Protein product: CASSTREEGETQYF.

In this sample, this clone turned up a few times. This chain connects TRBV7-9 to TRBJ2-1, with TRBD2 matching over 7 bases. J was trimmed by 8 bases and V by 8 bases; bases with no gene match: 6. Germline V gives CDR1 SEHNR, CDR2 FQNEAQ (reference sequence). The CDR3 sequence is 12 residues long. CDR3 coding DNA: TGTGCCAGCGGGGCGGGAGCCTATGAGCAGTTCTTC. It codes for CASGAGAYEQFF.

The J gene is TRBJ2-5, the V gene TRBV5-4, with D tentatively TRBD1 (6 bases). V lost 4 bases, J lost 4 bases, and 14 bases lay in between. The CDR3 spans 14 residues. Germline CDR1 and CDR2: SGHNT and YYREEE (reference sequence). CDR3 bases: TGTGCCAGCAGCCACAGGCTAGGGGGAGAGACCCAGTACTTC. Translation gives CASSHRLGGETQYF.